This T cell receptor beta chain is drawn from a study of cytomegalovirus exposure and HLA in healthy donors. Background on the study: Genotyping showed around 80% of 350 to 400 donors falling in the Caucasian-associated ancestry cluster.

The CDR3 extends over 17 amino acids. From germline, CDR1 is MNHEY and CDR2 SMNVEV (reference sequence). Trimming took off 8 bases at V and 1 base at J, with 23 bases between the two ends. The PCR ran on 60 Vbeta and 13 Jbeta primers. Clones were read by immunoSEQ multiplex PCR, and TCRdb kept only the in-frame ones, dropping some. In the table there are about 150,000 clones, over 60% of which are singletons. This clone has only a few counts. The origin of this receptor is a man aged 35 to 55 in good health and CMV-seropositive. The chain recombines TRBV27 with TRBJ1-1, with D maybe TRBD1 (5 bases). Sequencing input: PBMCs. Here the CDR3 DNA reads TGTGCCAGCGGCCTCACCCCCTCGGGACTCTGGAACACTGAAGCTTTCTTT. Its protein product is CASGLTPSGLWNTEAFF.